This passage covers 10 T cell receptor beta chains from one sample sequenced in a study of blood T cell repertoires in COVID-19. Assay used: immunoSEQ multiplex PCR; TCRdb lists only in-frame clones, some missing. The repertoire holds 140,000 to 150,000 clones, with roughly 89% as singletons. Sample: peripheral blood. Receptor source: a man between 25 and 39 years old with COVID-19, enrolled during active disease.

This rearrangement joins TRBV6-5 to TRBJ1-1; D might be TRBD1 (6 bases). With 5 bases removed from V and 2 bases from J, the gap between germline ends came to 12 bases. Germline V gene lookup returns CDR1 MNHEY and CDR2 SVGAGI. The length of the CDR3 is 14 residues. CDR3 protein: CASSPTGINTEAFF. The CDR3 DNA is TGTGCCAGCAGTCCGACAGGAATCAACACTGAAGCTTTCTTT.

The rearrangement uses TRBV12-3 or TRBV12-4 and TRBJ1-2; D perhaps matches TRBD1 (5 bases). CDR3 size: 13 residues. The V and J ends lost 4 bases and 6 bases respectively, with 12 bases between them. CDR3 bases: TGTGCCAGCAGTTCGGGCAGGGTCAATGGCTACACCTTC. Residues: CASSSGRVNGYTF.

This rearrangement joins TRBV10-1 to TRBJ2-7; weak D call: TRBD2 (6 bases). Per the germline V gene, CDR1 is WNHNN and CDR2 is SYGVQD (reference sequence). This CDR3 is built from 18 residues. V was trimmed by 6 bases and J by 4 bases, leaving 28 bases between them. CDR3 bases: TGCGCCAGCAGGGAGGGGCCGTCCTCCTTTATTTTATATTACGAGCAGTACTTC. It yields the protein CASREGPSSFILYYEQYF.

This sequence joins TRBV10-3 and TRBJ2-2; 9 bases agree with TRBD1. V dropped 11 bases and J dropped 5; count of bases not matched to a gene: 12. The CDR3 contains 15 residues. Germline CDR1 reads ENHRY; CDR2 reads SYGVKD. CDR3: CAAPGGQGPTGELFF. Written as DNA, the CDR3 is TGTGCCGCGCCCGGGGGACAGGGTCCGACCGGGGAGCTGTTTTTT.

This clone came up once. The rearrangement joins TRBV4-1 to TRBJ1-5, with D uncertain. The V gene lost 4 bases and the J gene lost 3 bases, with 16 bases spanning the gap. The CDR3 consists of 16 residues. CDR1 MGHRA and CDR2 YSYEKL come from the germline V gene. CDR3 DNA: TGCGCCAGCAGCCCCCTGGAGGCAGGAGACAATCAGCCCCAGCATTTT. This gives the protein CASSPLEAGDNQPQHF.

The V call is TRBV9, the J call TRBJ2-7; 15 nucleotides align to TRBD2. Germline CDR1 reads SGDLS; CDR2 reads YYNGEE. V was pared by 7 bases and J by 6 bases, with 5 bases of the junction left unmatched. The CDR3 has 14 residues. The CDR3 is CASLPGLAGGEQYF. The CDR3 DNA follows: TGTGCCAGCCTGCCGGGACTAGCGGGAGGCGAGCAGTACTTC.

The chain couples TRBV5-6 to TRBJ1-3; no clear D. In germline, CDR1 is SGHDT, CDR2 YYEEEE. The CDR3 is 15 residues long. Trimming removed 2 bases from V and 0 bases from J, with 9 bases in between. The CDR3 spells CASSLGVSSGNTIYF. The CDR3 DNA follows: TGTGCCAGCAGCTTAGGAGTGAGCTCTGGAAACACCATATATTTT.

The chain couples TRBV27 to TRBJ2-5; D may be TRBD2 (6 bases). Trimming pared 4 bases from V and 2 bases from J, leaving 11 bases between. The CDR3 is made up of 14 amino acids. Germline CDR1 MNHEY, CDR2 SMNVEV (reference sequence). In DNA, the CDR3 is TGTGCCAGCAGTTCCCGGGACTTACAAGAGACCCAGTACTTC. Residues: CASSSRDLQETQYF.

This sequence joins TRBV28 and TRBJ2-7, with 8 bases identical to TRBD1. CDR1 is MDHEN and CDR2 is SYDVKM in the germline V gene. Unmatched junction bases numbered 12, after V lost 8 bases and J lost 3 bases. The CDR3 contains 15 residues. CDR3 DNA: TGTGCCAGCTGCGTTGGAGGGACAGGCCTCTACGAGCAGTACTTC. Its translation: CASCVGGTGLYEQYF.

This rearrangement joins TRBV6-2 or TRBV6-3 to TRBJ1-5; 8 nucleotides match TRBD1. CDR1 and CDR2 from the germline V gene are MNHEY and SVGEGT. The CDR3 consists of 16 residues. With 6 bases clipped from V and 3 bases from J, the junction kept 10 bases outside the gene matches. The CDR3 spells CASSLGTGGANQPQHF. The CDR3 DNA reads as TGTGCCAGCAGCCTCGGGACAGGAGGGGCCAATCAGCCCCAGCATTTT.